The 23 T cell receptor beta chains presented below share a single source sample, sequenced in a study of blood T cell repertoires in COVID-19. Using immunoSEQ multiplex PCR, the repertoire was profiled, and TCRdb retains in-frame clones only, with some absent. The sample lists fewer than 250,000 clones, 83% seen once, with about 3.6% in the top ten. Specimen: PBMCs or T cells enriched from blood (not recorded which). The source is a woman in her forties who had been exposed to COVID-19.

This sequence joins TRBV4-3 and TRBJ1-1; the D gene is possibly TRBD1 (5 bases). V lost 0 bases, J lost 6 bases, and 20 bases lay in between. CDR3 length: 17 residues. Per the germline V gene, CDR1 is LGHNA and CDR2 is YSLEER. CDR3 loop: CASSQEFRAGWSAEAFF. The CDR3 region has the DNA TGCGCCAGCAGCCAAGAGTTTCGGGCAGGGTGGAGTGCTGAAGCTTTCTTT.

The chain couples TRBV6-5 to TRBJ1-6; D not resolved. Germline V gives CDR1 MNHEY, CDR2 SVGAGI. This CDR3 has 14 amino acids. Trimming took 6 bases from V and 7 from J, leaving 13 bases between them. In DNA form, the CDR3 reads TGTGCCAGCAGGGGGAGGGTAGCCAATTCACCCCTCCACTTT. Amino acids: CASRGRVANSPLHF.

CDR3 residues: CASSVGQGGNQPQHF. CDR3 DNA: TGTGCCAGCAGCGTAGGGCAGGGTGGCAATCAGCCCCAGCATTTT. This chain connects TRBV9 to TRBJ1-5; a possible D gene is TRBD1 (5 bases). V was clipped by 0 bases and J by 2 bases, with 9 bases between them. The V gene's germline CDR1 is SGDLS and CDR2 YYNGEE. CDR3 size: 15 residues.

Here the CDR3 reads CASSSDSVDEKLFF. As DNA, the CDR3 is TGCGCCAGCAGCTCGGACTCGGTTGATGAAAAACTGTTTTTT. The chain has TRBV5-1 and TRBJ1-4; D gene uncertain. The germline gives CDR1 SGHRS, CDR2 YFSETQ. V lost 3 bases and J lost 6, with 12 bases in between. The CDR3 sequence is 14 residues long.

The rearrangement uses TRBV4-1 and TRBJ1-4; 9 nucleotides agree with TRBD1. Germline values: CDR1 MGHRA, CDR2 YSYEKL. The CDR3 spans 14 residues. The trim removed 1 base at V and 8 bases at J, leaving 2 bases unmatched. CDR3 coding DNA: TGCGCCAGCAGCCAAGGACAGGGGGTGGAAAAACTGTTTTTT. Residues: CASSQGQGVEKLFF.

The rearrangement joins TRBV19 to TRBJ1-2, with D perhaps matching TRBD1 (6 bases). This CDR3 region has 16 residues. Per germline, CDR1 LNHDA and CDR2 SQIVND (reference sequence). V was cut by 6 bases and J by 0 bases, with 17 bases left in between. CDR3 sequence (DNA): TGTGCCAGTAGCCCCGGCCAGGGGCTTTCTAACTATGGCTACACCTTC. Translation: CASSPGQGLSNYGYTF.

The J gene is TRBJ2-7, the V gene TRBV7-9, with 9 nucleotides matching TRBD1. V lost 5 bases to trimming and J lost 2 bases; unmatched junction nucleotides: 7. The CDR3 is 15 amino acids. Germline assignment: CDR1 SEHNR and CDR2 FQNEAQ (reference sequence). For the CDR3, the DNA is TGTGCCAGCAGCGCCCCGGGACAGGGCCCCTACGAGCAGTACTTC. Protein product: CASSAPGQGPYEQYF.

The rearrangement links TRBV27 to TRBJ2-1; 13 nucleotides agree with TRBD2. The CDR3 has 16 residues. V lost 4 bases and J lost 8; bases outside the gene matches: 8. The germline V gene encodes CDR1 MNHEY and CDR2 SMNVEV (reference sequence). CDR3 amino acids: CASSSRTSGGKDEQFF. DNA of the CDR3: TGTGCCAGCAGTTCCCGGACTAGCGGGGGAAAGGATGAGCAGTTCTTC.

The chain links TRBV3-1 (or the pseudogene TRBV3-2) to TRBJ2-1; a weak D match, TRBD2 (6 bases). The germline V gene encodes CDR1 LGHDT and CDR2 YNNKEL (reference sequence). The V end was cut by 6 bases, the J end by 4 bases, with 16 bases between. The CDR3 extends over 15 amino acids. CDR3 amino acids: CASSHTSSTYNEQFF. The CDR3 bases are TGTGCCAGCAGTCATACTAGCTCTACTTACAATGAGCAGTTCTTC.

The V and J genes are TRBV7-8 and TRBJ2-5, with D hard to call. Germline values: CDR1 SGHVS, CDR2 FQNEAQ. CDR3 length: 14 amino acids. Deletions cut 5 bases from V and 3 bases from J, with 13 bases between. CDR3 sequence: CASSPLGEEETQYF. In nucleotides, the CDR3 is TGTGCCAGCAGCCCTCTAGGAGAAGAAGAGACCCAGTACTTC.

The chain combines TRBV5-1 with TRBJ2-5; 14 nucleotides line up with TRBD2. The J segment lost 2 bases and the V segment lost 4 bases, leaving 10 bases of the junction unmatched. Germline V CDR1 and CDR2: SGHRS, YFSETQ. The CDR3 is made up of 18 amino acids. CDR3 sequence (DNA): TGCGCCAGCAGCACCGGACTAGCGGGGGGCCGATGGCAAGAGACCCAGTACTTC. Protein product: CASSTGLAGGRWQETQYF.

The chain links TRBV6-1 to TRBJ1-1; D possibly corresponds to TRBD1 (5 bases). The CDR3 is made up of 15 amino acids. V was pared by 2 bases and J by 6 bases, with 16 bases between. Germline V gene sequence: CDR1 MNHNS, CDR2 SASEGT. The CDR3 DNA is TGTGCCAGCAGTGAATTAGGCCTCTCGGGGGCTGAAGCTTTCTTT. It is translated as CASSELGLSGAEAFF.

This clone was found a few times. The chain is built from TRBV11-2 and TRBJ1-5; D not certain. V was pared by 1 base and J by 0 bases, with 10 bases between. Germline CDR1 reads SGHAT; CDR2 reads FQNNGV. There are 16 residues in the CDR3. The CDR3: CASSLVIGFSNQPQHF. The DNA for the CDR3 is TGTGCCAGCAGCTTAGTAATCGGGTTTAGCAATCAGCCCCAGCATTTT.

The chain is built from TRBV7-3 and TRBJ2-3; 9 bases line up with TRBD2. V lost 5 bases and J lost 4; bases outside the gene matches: 10. The length of the CDR3 is 16 residues. CDR1 and CDR2 (germline): SGHTA, FQGTGA. The CDR3 DNA is TGTGCCAGCAGCCGACGGGGCGGGGGGGCCCCAGATACGCAGTATTTT. It codes for CASSRRGGGAPDTQYF.

The rearrangement joins TRBV7-9 to TRBJ2-2, with D tentatively TRBD1 (6 bases). The germline V gene encodes CDR1 SEHNR and CDR2 FQNEAQ (reference sequence). CDR3 length: 16 residues. The V end lost 5 bases, the J end lost 2 bases, and 15 bases lay between the germline ends. For the CDR3, the DNA is TGTGCCAGCAGCCCAAACACAGGGCTTAACACCGGGGAGCTGTTTTTT. It codes for CASSPNTGLNTGELFF. Full variable domain (rest looked up from reference TRBV7-9 and TRBJ2-2): DTGVSQNPRHKITKRGQNVTFRCDPISEHNRLYWYRQTLGQGPEFLTYFQNEAQLEKSRLLSDRFSAERPKGSFSTLEIQRTEQGDSAMYLCASSPNTGLNTGELFFGEGSRLTVL.

This clone has just one count. The rearrangement uses TRBV1 and TRBJ1-1. TRBV1 is described as a pseudogene. This CDR3 spans 16 amino acids. This CDR3 reads CTSSQEQGREDTEAFF. The CDR3 nucleotides read TGCACCAGCAGCCAGGAGCAGGGGAGGGAGGACACTGAAGCTTTCTTT.

The chain links TRBV5-5 to TRBJ2-7; 10 bases are a match to TRBD1. This CDR3 is 14 amino acids long. CDR1 is SGHKS, CDR2 YYEKEE, per germline (reference sequence). V was clipped by 4 bases and J by 2 bases; unmatched bases: 3. The CDR3 loop reads CASSLGTGAYEQYF. CDR3 DNA sequence: TGTGCCAGCAGCCTCGGGACAGGGGCCTACGAGCAGTACTTC.

This chain uses TRBV5-8 with TRBJ2-1; TRBD1 matches at 7 bases. V lost 3 bases and J lost 4; bases outside the gene matches: 10. The CDR3 has 16 amino acids. Germline loops: CDR1 SGHTS, CDR2 YDEGEE. The CDR3 nucleotides are TGTGCCAGCAGCTCTGAAACCGGGACAGCTTACAATGAGCAGTTCTTC. Encoded protein: CASSSETGTAYNEQFF. The full variable domain, its missing parts supplied by reference TRBV5-8 and TRBJ2-1, is EAGVTQSPTHLIKTRGQQATLRCSPISGHTSVYWYQQALGLGLQFLLWYDEGEERNRGNFPPRFSGRQFPNYSSELNVNALELEDSALYLCASSSETGTAYNEQFFGPGTRLTVL.

This clone was observed once. CDR3 nucleotides: TGTGCCAGCAGTGAAGGGGGCCCCGACACCGGGGAGCTGTTTTTT. It translates to CASSEGGPDTGELFF. The chain recombines TRBV2 with TRBJ2-2, with D perhaps matching TRBD1 (5 bases). CDR1 SNHLY and CDR2 FYNNEI come from the germline V gene. V lost 1 base to trimming and J lost 3 bases, with 9 bases between them. The CDR3 runs 15 residues.

The chain uses TRBV19 and TRBJ1-1; possible D gene TRBD1, 5 bases. The V and J ends lost 7 bases and 3 bases respectively, with 18 bases between them. The CDR3 length is 15 residues. Germline loops: CDR1 LNHDA, CDR2 SQIVND (reference sequence). The CDR3 reads CASTPVHGGDTEAFF. The CDR3 DNA reads TGTGCCAGTACCCCGGTTCACGGGGGGGACACTGAAGCTTTCTTT.

The rearrangement links TRBV6-5 to TRBJ2-7; TRBD1 aligns across 11 bases. The CDR3 is 15 residues long. V gave up 6 bases and J gave up 2 bases; unmatched junction bases: 6. The germline gives CDR1 MNHEY, CDR2 SVGAGI. The CDR3 sequence: CASRAPGQGAYEQYF. CDR3 coding DNA: TGTGCCAGCAGGGCCCCGGGACAGGGGGCCTACGAGCAGTACTTC.

This chain uses TRBV28 with TRBJ1-2; 12 nucleotides align to TRBD1. Trimming cost V 3 bases and J 10 bases; bases outside gene matches: 9. CDR3 length: 15 residues. Germline V lookup: CDR1 MDHEN, CDR2 SYDVKM. The CDR3 DNA follows: TGTGCCAGCAGTTTCTACCATCTGGGACAGGGGGCCTACACCTTC. Protein product: CASSFYHLGQGAYTF.

DNA for the CDR3: TGTGCCAGCAGTGAAGCACGTGTCGCGGGGGGGCAAGAGACCCAGTACTTC. This encodes CASSEARVAGGQETQYF. The chain employs TRBV2 and TRBJ2-5; 9 nucleotides align to TRBD2. In germline, CDR1 is SNHLY, CDR2 FYNNEI. This CDR3 is built from 17 residues. The junction had 7 bases not matched to a gene; V was cut back by 0 bases and J by 2 bases.